This T cell receptor beta chain was identified during a study of blood T cell repertoires in COVID-19. Study context: COVID-19 samples collected from the United States, Italy and Spain covered acute and convalescent phases. PBMCs, B-cell-depleted T cells, or T cells were the source of the cDNA or gDNA that made up the material.

This clone was detected only once. The CDR3 runs to 16 residues. Germline values: CDR1 LGHDT, CDR2 YNNKEL (reference sequence). V lost 3 bases, J lost 9 bases, and 18 bases lay in between. Per the original data handling: Reference gene primer amplification gave nucleated cell count estimates. Profiling relied on immunoSEQ multiplex PCR, and the TCRdb table lists in-frame clones only, not all of them. V and J calls and clone size come straight from that table; D and trimming were deduced from the DNA. This table has around 100,000 clones, around 79% appearing once. The sample taken for sequencing was peripheral blood. The TCR sequence derives from an older man with active or convalescent COVID-19. The chain has TRBV3-1 (or the pseudogene TRBV3-2) and TRBJ1-6, with D maybe TRBD1 (6 bases). The CDR3 nucleotides are TGTGCCAGCAGCCAGAGGCTACAGGGCGGGGGTTCACCCCTCCACTTT. This codes for CASSQRLQGGGSPLHF.